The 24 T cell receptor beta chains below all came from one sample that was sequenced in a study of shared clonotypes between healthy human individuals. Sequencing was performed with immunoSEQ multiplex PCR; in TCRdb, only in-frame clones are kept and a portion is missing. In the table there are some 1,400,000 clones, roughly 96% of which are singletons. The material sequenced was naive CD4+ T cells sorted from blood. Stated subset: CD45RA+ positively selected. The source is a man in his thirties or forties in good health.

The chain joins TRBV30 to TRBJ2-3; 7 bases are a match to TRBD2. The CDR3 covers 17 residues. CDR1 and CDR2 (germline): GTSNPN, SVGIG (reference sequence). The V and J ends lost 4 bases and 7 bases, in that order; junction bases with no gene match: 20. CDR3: CAWTRILAGRAFHTQYF. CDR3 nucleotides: TGTGCCTGGACGCGGATCTTAGCGGGTCGGGCCTTCCATACGCAGTATTTT.

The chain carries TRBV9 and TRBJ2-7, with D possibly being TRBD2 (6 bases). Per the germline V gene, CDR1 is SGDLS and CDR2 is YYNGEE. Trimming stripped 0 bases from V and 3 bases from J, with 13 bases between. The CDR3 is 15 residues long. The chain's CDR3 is CASSVAGDSIYEQYF. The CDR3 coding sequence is TGTGCCAGCAGCGTAGCGGGGGACTCAATCTACGAGCAGTACTTC.

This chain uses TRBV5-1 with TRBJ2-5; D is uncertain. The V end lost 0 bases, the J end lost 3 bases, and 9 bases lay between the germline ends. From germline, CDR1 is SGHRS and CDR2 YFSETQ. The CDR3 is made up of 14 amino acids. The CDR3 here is CASSLEDVEETQYF. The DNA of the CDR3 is TGCGCCAGCAGCTTGGAGGACGTCGAAGAGACCCAGTACTTC.

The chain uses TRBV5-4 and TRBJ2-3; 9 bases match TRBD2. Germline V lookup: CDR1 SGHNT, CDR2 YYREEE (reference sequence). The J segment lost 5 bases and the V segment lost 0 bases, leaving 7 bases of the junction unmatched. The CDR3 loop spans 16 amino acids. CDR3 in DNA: TGTGCCAGCAGCTTGGCCGGGGCTAGCGGGAAAGATACGCAGTATTTT. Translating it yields CASSLAGASGKDTQYF.

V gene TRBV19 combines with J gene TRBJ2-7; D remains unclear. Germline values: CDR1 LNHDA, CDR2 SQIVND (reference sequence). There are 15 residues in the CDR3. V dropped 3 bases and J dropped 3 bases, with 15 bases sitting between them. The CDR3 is CASSMTPDPLYEQYF. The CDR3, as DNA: TGTGCCAGTAGTATGACCCCGGACCCTCTCTACGAGCAGTACTTC.

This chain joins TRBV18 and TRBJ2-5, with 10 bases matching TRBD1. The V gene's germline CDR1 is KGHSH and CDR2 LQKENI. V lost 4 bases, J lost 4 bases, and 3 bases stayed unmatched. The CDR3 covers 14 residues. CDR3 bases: TGTGCCAGCTCACGCGACAGGGGGCCAGAGACCCAGTACTTC. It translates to CASSRDRGPETQYF.

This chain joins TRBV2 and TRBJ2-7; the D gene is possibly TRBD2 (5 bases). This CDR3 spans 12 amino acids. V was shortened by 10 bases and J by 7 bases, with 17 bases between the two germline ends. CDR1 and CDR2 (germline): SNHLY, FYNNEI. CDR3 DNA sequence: TGTGCCACCCAGAGCGGCTACGAGGAGCAGTACTTC. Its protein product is CATQSGYEEQYF.

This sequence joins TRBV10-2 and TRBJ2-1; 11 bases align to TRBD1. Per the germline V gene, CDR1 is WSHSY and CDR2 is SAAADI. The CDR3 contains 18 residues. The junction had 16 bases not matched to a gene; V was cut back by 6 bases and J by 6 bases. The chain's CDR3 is CASRLETGTGGFRNEQFF. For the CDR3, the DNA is TGCGCCAGCAGACTTGAAACCGGGACAGGGGGGTTCCGCAATGAGCAGTTCTTC.

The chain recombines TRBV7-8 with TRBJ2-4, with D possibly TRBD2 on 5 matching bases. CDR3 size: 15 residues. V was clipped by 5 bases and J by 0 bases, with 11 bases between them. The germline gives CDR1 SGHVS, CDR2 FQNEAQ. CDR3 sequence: CASSGERIAKNIQYF. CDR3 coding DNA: TGTGCCAGCAGCGGGGAGCGAATAGCCAAAAACATTCAGTACTTC. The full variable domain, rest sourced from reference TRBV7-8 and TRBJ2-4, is GAGVSQSPRYKVAKRGQDVALRCDPISGHVSLFWYQQALGQGPEFLTYFQNEAQLDKSGLPSDRFFAERPEGSVSTLKIQRTQQEDSAVYLCASSGERIAKNIQYFGAGTRLSVL.

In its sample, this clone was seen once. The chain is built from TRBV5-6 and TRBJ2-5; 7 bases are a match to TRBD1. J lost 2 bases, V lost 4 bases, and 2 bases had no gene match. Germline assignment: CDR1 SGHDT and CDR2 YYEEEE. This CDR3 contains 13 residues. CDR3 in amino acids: CASSMGQQETQYF. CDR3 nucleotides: TGTGCCAGCAGCATGGGACAGCAAGAGACCCAGTACTTC.

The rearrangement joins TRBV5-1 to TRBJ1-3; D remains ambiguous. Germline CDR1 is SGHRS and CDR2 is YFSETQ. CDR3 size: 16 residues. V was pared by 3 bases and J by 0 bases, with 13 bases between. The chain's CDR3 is CASSSRPSNSGNTIYF. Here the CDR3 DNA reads TGCGCCAGCAGCTCCCGACCGAGTAACTCTGGAAACACCATATATTTT.

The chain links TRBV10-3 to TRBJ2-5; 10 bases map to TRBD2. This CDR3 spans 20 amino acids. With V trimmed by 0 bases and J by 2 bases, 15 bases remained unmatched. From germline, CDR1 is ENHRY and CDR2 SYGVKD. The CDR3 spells CAISESDLPSGGATQETQYF. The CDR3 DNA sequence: TGTGCCATCAGTGAGTCCGACCTCCCCAGCGGGGGGGCTACACAAGAGACCCAGTACTTC.

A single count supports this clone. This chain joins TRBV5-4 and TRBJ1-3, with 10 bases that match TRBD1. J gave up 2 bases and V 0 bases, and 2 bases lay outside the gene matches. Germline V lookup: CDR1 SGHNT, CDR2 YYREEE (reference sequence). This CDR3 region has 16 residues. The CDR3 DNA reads TGTGCCAGCAGCTTGGGGACAGGGGGAACTGGAAACACCATATATTTT. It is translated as CASSLGTGGTGNTIYF.

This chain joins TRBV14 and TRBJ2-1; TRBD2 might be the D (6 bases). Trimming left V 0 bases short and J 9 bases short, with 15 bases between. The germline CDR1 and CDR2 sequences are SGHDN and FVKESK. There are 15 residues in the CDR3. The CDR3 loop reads CASSQDVAGLGEQFF. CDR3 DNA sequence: TGTGCCAGCAGCCAAGATGTTGCGGGGCTAGGTGAGCAGTTCTTC.

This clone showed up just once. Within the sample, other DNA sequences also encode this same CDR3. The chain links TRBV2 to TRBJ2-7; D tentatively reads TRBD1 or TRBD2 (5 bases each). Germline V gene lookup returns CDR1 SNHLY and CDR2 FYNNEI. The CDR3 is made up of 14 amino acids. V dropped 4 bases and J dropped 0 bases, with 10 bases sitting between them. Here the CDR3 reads CASSAGTYSYEQYF. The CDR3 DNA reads TGTGCCAGCAGTGCCGGGACCTACTCCTACGAGCAGTACTTC.

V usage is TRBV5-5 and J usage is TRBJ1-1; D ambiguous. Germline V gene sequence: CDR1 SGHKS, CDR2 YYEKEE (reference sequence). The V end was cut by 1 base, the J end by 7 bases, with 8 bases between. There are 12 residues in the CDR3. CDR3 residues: CASSLLDGEAFF. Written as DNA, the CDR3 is TGTGCCAGCAGCTTGTTGGACGGTGAAGCTTTCTTT.

The CDR3 loop is CATSRPGRQVIKEQYF. CDR3 sequence (DNA): TGTGCCACCAGCAGACCGGGACGGCAGGTTATAAAGGAGCAGTACTTC. V gene TRBV15 combines with J gene TRBJ2-7, with D tentatively TRBD1 or TRBD2 (5 bases each). Trimming cost V 2 bases and J 7 bases, with 21 bases left between them. Per the germline V gene, CDR1 is LNHNV and CDR2 is YYDKDF (reference sequence). The CDR3 loop spans 16 amino acids. Filled out from reference TRBV15 and TRBJ2-7, the complete variable domain reads DAMVIQNPRYQVTQFGKPVTLSCSQTLNHNVMYWYQQKSSQAPKLLFHYYDKDFNNEADTPDNFQSRRPNTSFCFLDIRSPGLGDTAMYLCATSRPGRQVIKEQYFGPGTRLTVT.

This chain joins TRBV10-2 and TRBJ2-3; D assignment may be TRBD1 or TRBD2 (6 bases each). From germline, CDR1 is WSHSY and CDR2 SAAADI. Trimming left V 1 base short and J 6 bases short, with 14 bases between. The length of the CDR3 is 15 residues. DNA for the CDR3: TGCGCCAGCAGTGAGTGGGGGGCCGGAGGGGATACGCAGTATTTT. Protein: CASSEWGAGGDTQYF.

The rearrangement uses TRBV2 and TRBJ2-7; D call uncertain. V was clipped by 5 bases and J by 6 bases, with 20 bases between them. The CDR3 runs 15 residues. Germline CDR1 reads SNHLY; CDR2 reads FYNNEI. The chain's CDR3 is CASSPLSGAPTEQYF. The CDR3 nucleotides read TGTGCCAGCAGTCCACTATCTGGCGCTCCTACCGAGCAGTACTTC.

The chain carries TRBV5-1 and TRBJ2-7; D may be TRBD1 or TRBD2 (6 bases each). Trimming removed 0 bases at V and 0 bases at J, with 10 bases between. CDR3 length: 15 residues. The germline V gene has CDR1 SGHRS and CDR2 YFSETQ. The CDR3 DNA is TGCGCCAGCAGCTTGGGCGGGACACGCTCCTACGAGCAGTACTTC. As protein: CASSLGGTRSYEQYF.

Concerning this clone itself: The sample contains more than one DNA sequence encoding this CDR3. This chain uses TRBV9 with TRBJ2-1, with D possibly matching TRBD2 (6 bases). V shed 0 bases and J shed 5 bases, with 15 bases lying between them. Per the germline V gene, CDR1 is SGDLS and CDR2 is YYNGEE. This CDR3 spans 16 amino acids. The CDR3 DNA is TGTGCCAGCAGCGTAGGCCTCGCCGGAGGGGACAATGAGCAGTTCTTC. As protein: CASSVGLAGGDNEQFF.

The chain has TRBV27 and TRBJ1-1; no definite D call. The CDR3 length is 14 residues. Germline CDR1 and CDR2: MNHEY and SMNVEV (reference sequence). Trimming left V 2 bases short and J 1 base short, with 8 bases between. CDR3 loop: CASSLRPGNTEAFF. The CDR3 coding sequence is TGTGCCAGCAGTTTAAGACCGGGGAACACTGAAGCTTTCTTT.

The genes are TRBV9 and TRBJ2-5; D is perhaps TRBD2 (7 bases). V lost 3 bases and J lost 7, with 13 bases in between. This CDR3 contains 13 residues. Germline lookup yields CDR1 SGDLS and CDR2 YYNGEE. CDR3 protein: CASSARGAGTQYF. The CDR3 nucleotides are TGTGCCAGCAGCGCCCGGGGGGCGGGGACCCAGTACTTC.

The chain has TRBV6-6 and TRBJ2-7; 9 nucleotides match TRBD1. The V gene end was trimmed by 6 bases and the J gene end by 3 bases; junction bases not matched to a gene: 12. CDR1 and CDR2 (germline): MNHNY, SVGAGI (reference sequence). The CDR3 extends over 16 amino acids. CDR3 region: CASRPTGTGIYYEQYF. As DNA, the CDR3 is TGTGCCAGCAGACCTACCGGGACAGGGATTTACTACGAGCAGTACTTC.